This entry lists 3 T cell receptor beta chains sequenced from one sample in a study of blood T cell repertoires in COVID-19. The method was immunoSEQ multiplex PCR; TCRdb's version includes in-frame clones alone and lacks a portion of them. The table shows roughly 410,000 clones, with 87% occurring only once. The sample consisted of peripheral blood. These receptors were obtained from an older woman with COVID-19, enrolled during active disease.

The chain is built from TRBV10-3 and TRBJ2-1; 8 nucleotides align to TRBD1. Germline assignment: CDR1 ENHRY and CDR2 SYGVKD. The CDR3 covers 15 residues. V dropped 2 bases and J dropped 8; count of bases not matched to a gene: 8. The CDR3 is CAISEGQGGPYEQFF. The CDR3 region has the DNA TGTGCCATCAGTGAGGGACAGGGCGGGCCATATGAGCAGTTCTTC.

The V gene is TRBV2, the J gene TRBJ2-7; 8 nucleotides match TRBD1. The CDR3 loop spans 14 amino acids. V lost 4 bases and J lost 4; bases outside the gene matches: 6. The germline V gene has CDR1 SNHLY and CDR2 FYNNEI. CDR3 amino acids: CASSGSRGPYEQYF. CDR3 in DNA: TGTGCCAGCAGTGGAAGCAGGGGGCCGTACGAGCAGTACTTC.

This CDR3 reads CASSSRTGRNTEAFF. The CDR3, as DNA: TGCGCCAGCAGCTCAAGGACAGGGAGGAACACTGAAGCTTTCTTT. This rearrangement joins TRBV5-1 to TRBJ1-1, with 8 bases that match TRBD1. The V gene end was trimmed by 3 bases and the J gene end by 1 base; junction bases not matched to a gene: 5. The CDR3 length is 15 residues. Germline CDR1 and CDR2: SGHRS and YFSETQ.